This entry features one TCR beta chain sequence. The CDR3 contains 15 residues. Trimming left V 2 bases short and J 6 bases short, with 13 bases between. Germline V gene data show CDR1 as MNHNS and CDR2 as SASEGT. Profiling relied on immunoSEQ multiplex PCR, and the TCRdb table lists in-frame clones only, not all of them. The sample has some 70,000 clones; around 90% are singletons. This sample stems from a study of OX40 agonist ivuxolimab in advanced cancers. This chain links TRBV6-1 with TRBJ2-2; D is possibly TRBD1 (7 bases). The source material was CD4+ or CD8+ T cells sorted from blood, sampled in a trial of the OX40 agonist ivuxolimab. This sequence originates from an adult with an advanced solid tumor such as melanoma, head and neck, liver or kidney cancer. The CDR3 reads CASSERPGGSGELFF. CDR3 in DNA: TGTGCCAGCAGTGAACGGCCAGGGGGGTCCGGGGAGCTGTTTTTT.